This T cell receptor beta chain was captured in a study of T cells in tumors after PD-1 blockade (dated by TCRdb to about 2019). About the investigation overall: Patients with prior checkpoint blockade, systemic immunosuppressant use, or recent radiotherapy or other anti-cancer therapy within 4 weeks were excluded. Patients were treated with either pembrolizumab 200 mg every 3 weeks or cemiplimab 350 mg every 2 weeks. While on anti-PD-1 treatment, some of the patients also continued taking daily vismodegib 150 mg. On average, tumor samples yielded 26,066 TCR templates (range about 500-100,000) and fewer than 6,500 unique clonotypes, around 19-fold deeper than single-cell TCR sequencing. Paired single-cell RNA and TCR sequencing was performed on site-matched tumors from BCC or SCC patients before and after anti-PD-1 therapy. RECIST version 1.1 was used to evaluate clinical response. Here is what the overall study found, with its caveats: The source of novel T cell clones was not identified, and lymphoid organs or rare unexpanded clones within the tumor or the tumor periphery could be included among the possible sources. Around 39% of TCR clonotypes from the tumor were detected in blood, and certain novel exhausted tumor clones were present in blood collected before treatment, which suggests recruitment from the periphery. Exhausted CD8+ clones expanded after therapy were found to be mostly novel clonotypes undetected pre-treatment, suggesting clonal replacement rather than reinvigoration of pre-existing clones. Clonal replacement appeared only between pre- and post-treatment samples, not between two pre-treatment samples, arguing against biopsy timing or location artifacts.

The time point label on this specimen signifies: first of two post-therapy site-matched biopsies about 2 months apart. The tumor biopsies were site-matched, meaning the biopsies were taken from the same primary tumor before and after PD-1 blockade. Genomic DNA extracted from tumor biopsies or peripheral blood was used for bulk TCRbeta sequencing, with input ranging from roughly 550 ng to 6,500 ng. Bulk TCRbeta sequencing was performed on remaining biopsy material to increase sensitivity for rare clonotypes compared with single-cell TCR sequencing. Every patient had histologically proven advanced or metastatic basal or squamous cell carcinoma and was a poor candidate for surgical resection. Of the roughly 10 patients in the basal cell carcinoma cohort, about eight underwent bulk tumor TCR sequencing. Fresh biopsies were taken from the primary tumor site, and part of the biopsy material was kept in RNAlater for exome and bulk TCR sequencing.

Notes on this clone: It lacks a known antigen. No base quality values were provided; no much bigger clone lies one nucleotide off.

The CDR3 sequence holds 15 residues, the cysteine and phenylalanine included. Of the read, only the CDR3 DNA is kept; its 45 bases are in frame from base 1. CDR1 and CDR2, per the germline V gene, are SGHTA and FQGNSA. Trimming costs V 5 bases and J 4 bases, and their ends lie 15 bases apart. The immunoSEQ platform was used for deep TCRbeta sequencing. The authors processed their data as follows. Only productive rearrangements were exported from the immunoSEQ Analyzer for downstream analysis. Clones with significant expansion or contraction between timepoints were called with a two-sided binomial test at Bonferroni-corrected P below 0.01. T cell phenotypes were assigned to bulk TCRbeta clonotypes by matching the clonotypes to single-cell RNA+TCR-seq clones with the same TCRbeta sequence. Using bulk TCR sequencing data, clone enrichment in tumor was calculated by dividing a clone's tumor frequency by the same clone's PBMC frequency. GLIPH was used to sort TCRs into specificity groups, which are clusters of distinct TCRs that likely recognize common antigens through shared CDR3 motifs. TCRdb limited this immuneACCESS table to in-frame rearrangements with V and J called. A share of clones is missing; checked studies link under half to unresolved V genes, and the rest is unexplained. V, J and clone size are taken as reported in that table, and D and trimming were inferred from the DNA itself. This sample holds fewer than 3,000 clones; less than 75% were observed only once. 15% to 20% of the sample is taken by the ten largest.

Rearrangement joined TRBV7-2 to TRBJ1-3, with TRBD1 as a weak D call on 6 bases. The TCR sequence derives from a human donor with basal cell carcinoma. The source material was tumor tissue, sampled after anti-PD-1 treatment. CDR3 region: CASSLNQGIGNTIYF. At the DNA level, the sequence is TGTGCCAGCAGCCTCAATCAGGGGATAGGAAACACCATATATTTT.